A single sample gave rise to the 22 T cell receptor beta chains below, sequenced in a study of T cell responses to AZD1222 COVID-19 vaccine. Produced via immunoSEQ multiplex PCR; TCRdb's table is partial and in-frame only. The sample has some 80,000 clones; 88% are singletons. The sequencing used peripheral blood, collected 28 days after the second dose of the MenACWY control vaccine. These receptors all come from an adult who received the MenACWY meningococcal vaccine as a control.

This chain joins TRBV6-5 and TRBJ1-5, with D hard to call. The germline gives CDR1 MNHEY, CDR2 SVGAGI. V gave up 0 bases and J gave up 9 bases, with 12 bases separating them. The CDR3 covers 14 residues. The CDR3 nucleotides read TGTGCCAGCAGTTACTCGGGAGTTGGAATGCCCCAGCATTTT. As protein: CASSYSGVGMPQHF.

This clone was seen only once. The genes are TRBV30 and TRBJ1-1; D is perhaps TRBD1 (5 bases). The CDR3 is made up of 16 amino acids. CDR1 is GTSNPN and CDR2 is SVGIG in the germline V gene (reference sequence). The V end was cut by 3 bases, the J end by 1 base, with 18 bases between. This CDR3 is CAWSTRVRVSNTEAFF. Written as DNA, the CDR3 is TGTGCCTGGAGCACCCGCGTCAGGGTCTCGAACACTGAAGCTTTCTTT. Using reference TRBV30 and TRBJ1-1 for the parts outside the CDR3, the full variable domain is SQTIHQWPATLVQPVGSPLSLECTVEGTSNPNLYWYRQAAGRGLQLLFYSVGIGQISSEVPQNLSASRPQDRQFILSSKKLLLSDSGFYLCAWSTRVRVSNTEAFFGQGTRLTVV.

V usage is TRBV25-1 and J usage is TRBJ2-7; D ambiguous. Trimming shortened V by 4 bases and J by 3 bases, and 13 bases separated the two germline ends. This CDR3 has 14 amino acids. Germline values: CDR1 MGHDK, CDR2 SYGVNS. The CDR3, as DNA: TGTGCCAGCAGTGCCTTAGGACCGGACTACGAGCAGTACTTC. This gives the protein CASSALGPDYEQYF.

CDR3 sequence (DNA): TGTGCCAGCAGTGACGGGAGTAGCGGGGGGCCCGCAGATACGCAGTATTTT. This sequence encodes CASSDGSSGGPADTQYF. The V gene is TRBV25-1, the J gene TRBJ2-3; 10 nucleotides match TRBD2. The CDR3 sequence is 17 residues long. Germline V gives CDR1 MGHDK, CDR2 SYGVNS. J was trimmed by 4 bases and V by 3 bases; bases with no gene match: 10.

The genes are TRBV6-5 and TRBJ2-5; 8 bases agree with TRBD1. The CDR3 is 14 residues long. Germline values: CDR1 MNHEY, CDR2 SVGAGI. V shed 6 bases, J shed 4 bases, and the junction held 7 bases outside the gene matches. CDR3 nucleotide sequence: TGTGCCAGCAGCCCGGACAGGGACGTAGAGACCCAGTACTTC. It encodes CASSPDRDVETQYF.

The rearrangement links TRBV15 to TRBJ2-1, with 10 bases identical to TRBD2. J was trimmed by 10 bases and V by 5 bases; bases with no gene match: 11. Looked up from germline, CDR1 is LNHNV and CDR2 is YYDKDF (reference sequence). This CDR3 contains 15 residues. The CDR3 region is CATSGGSGGAGEQFF. CDR3 sequence (DNA): TGTGCCACCAGCGGCGGCAGCGGGGGGGCCGGGGAGCAGTTCTTC.

V usage is TRBV28 and J usage is TRBJ2-7, with D tentatively TRBD1 or TRBD2 (5 bases each). From germline, CDR1 is MDHEN and CDR2 SYDVKM. V lost 6 bases and J lost 2, with 14 bases in between. The CDR3 is made up of 14 amino acids. The CDR3 sequence is CASRGRDGTYEQYF. The CDR3 DNA sequence: TGTGCCAGCAGGGGCCGGGACGGAACCTACGAGCAGTACTTC.

This chain uses TRBV5-1 with TRBJ2-5, with unresolved D. The germline V gene encodes CDR1 SGHRS and CDR2 YFSETQ. The CDR3 runs to 16 residues. Trimming stripped 4 bases from V and 1 base from J, with 17 bases between. The DNA for the CDR3 is TGCGCCAGCAGCCTGATGGGATCCCAGTCCCAAGAGACCCAGTACTTC. It encodes CASSLMGSQSQETQYF.

The rearrangement joins TRBV7-9 to TRBJ1-1; D unresolved. This CDR3 has 14 residues. V lost 1 base to trimming and J lost 5 bases, with 11 bases between them. The germline CDR1 and CDR2 sequences are SEHNR and FQNEAQ (reference sequence). CDR3 nucleotide sequence: TGTGCCAGCAGCTTAGTCTATGGGGAAACTGAAGCTTTCTTT. This encodes CASSLVYGETEAFF.

The chain employs TRBV5-4 and TRBJ2-2; maybe TRBD2 (6 bases). This CDR3 spans 14 amino acids. The ends were cut back, 4 bases at V and 0 bases at J, with 7 bases in the middle. Germline V gives CDR1 SGHNT, CDR2 YYREEE (reference sequence). The CDR3 region is CASSGGANTGELFF. In DNA form, the CDR3 reads TGTGCCAGCAGCGGAGGGGCGAACACCGGGGAGCTGTTTTTT.

The chain is built from TRBV24-1 and TRBJ2-1; TRBD1 matches 8 bases. J gave up 6 bases and V 4 bases, and 7 bases lay outside the gene matches. CDR1 KGHDR and CDR2 SFDVKD come from the germline V gene. The CDR3 runs 15 residues. The CDR3 region is CATSDRTGHPNEQFF. The DNA of the CDR3 is TGTGCCACCAGTGACAGGACAGGGCACCCCAATGAGCAGTTCTTC.

This clone was picked up a small number of times. V and J are TRBV9 and TRBJ1-1; a weak D match, TRBD1 (6 bases). V lost 4 bases to trimming and J lost 1 base, with 14 bases between them. This CDR3 spans 15 amino acids. Germline CDR1 SGDLS, CDR2 YYNGEE. The DNA of the CDR3 is TGTGCCAGCAGCCGGGAAGGACAGCGGAACACTGAAGCTTTCTTT. Protein: CASSREGQRNTEAFF.

The gene calls are TRBV3-1 (or the pseudogene TRBV3-2) and TRBJ1-4, with 7 positions matching TRBD1. Germline V lookup: CDR1 LGHDT, CDR2 YNNKEL (reference sequence). Unmatched junction bases numbered 7, after V lost 5 bases and J lost 7 bases. The CDR3 is made up of 14 amino acids. The CDR3 DNA sequence: TGTGCCAGCAGCTACAGGGGAGGCAGTGAAAAACTGTTTTTT. Encoded protein: CASSYRGGSEKLFF.

This clone was seen only a few times. V gene TRBV20-1 combines with J gene TRBJ2-7; 13 bases fit TRBD2. CDR1 and CDR2 (germline): DFQATT, SNEGSKA (reference sequence). Trimming removed 3 bases from V and 3 bases from J; junction bases left unmatched: 5. The CDR3 runs 15 residues. Here the CDR3 DNA reads TGCAGTGCTAGTAGTGGACTAGCGGGGGTCTACGAGCAGTACTTC. Protein: CSASSGLAGVYEQYF.

Here the CDR3 reads CATQGTDGQPQHF. As DNA, the CDR3 is TGTGCCACTCAGGGGACAGACGGACAGCCCCAGCATTTT. This chain connects TRBV19 to TRBJ1-5, with 7 bases that match TRBD1. The CDR3 is made up of 13 amino acids. The junction had 10 bases not matched to a gene; V was cut back by 10 bases and J by 7 bases. Germline loops: CDR1 LNHDA, CDR2 SQIVND (reference sequence).

The chain combines TRBV5-4 with TRBJ2-5; 10 nucleotides align to TRBD2. Unmatched junction bases numbered 5, after V lost 4 bases and J lost 5 bases. The germline V gene has CDR1 SGHNT and CDR2 YYREEE (reference sequence). This CDR3 is built from 14 residues. CDR3 DNA: TGTGCCAGCAGCCAGAGCGGGGGGGGTGAGACCCAGTACTTC. This encodes CASSQSGGGETQYF.

The genes are TRBV6-6 and TRBJ1-1, with TRBD1 as a possible D gene (6 bases). The CDR3 is 15 amino acids. In germline, CDR1 is MNHNY, CDR2 SVGAGI (reference sequence). V was shortened by 2 bases and J by 5 bases, with 15 bases between the two germline ends. The CDR3 spells CASSYPEAGATEAFF. The DNA of the CDR3 is TGTGCCAGCAGTTACCCCGAGGCGGGGGCTACTGAAGCTTTCTTT.

The V and J genes are TRBV9 and TRBJ1-2; D gene unclear. V was cut by 0 bases and J by 4 bases, with 16 bases left in between. CDR3 size: 16 residues. Germline CDR1 SGDLS, CDR2 YYNGEE. DNA for the CDR3: TGTGCCAGCAGCGTAGGTTTGGCCAGCCAAACCTATGGCTACACCTTC. It specifies CASSVGLASQTYGYTF.

The chain is built from TRBV6-5 and TRBJ2-2; possibly TRBD1 or TRBD2 for D (7 bases each). There are 15 residues in the CDR3. V lost 6 bases, J lost 4 bases, and 15 bases lay in between. Germline values: CDR1 MNHEY, CDR2 SVGAGI. As DNA, the CDR3 is TGTGCCAGCAGAAGCGGGACAGCTGCCACCGGGGAGCTGTTTTTT. As protein: CASRSGTAATGELFF.

In DNA, the CDR3 is TGTGCCAGCAGTGGGGGGGCTCGTTTCACCATATATTTT. This codes for CASSGGARFTIYF. The chain has TRBV6-4 and TRBJ1-3, with a weak D call TRBD1 (6 bases). Deletions cut 4 bases from V and 9 bases from J, with 13 bases between. In germline, CDR1 is MRHNA, CDR2 SNTAGT. The CDR3 has 13 amino acids.

The rearrangement uses TRBV3-1 (or the pseudogene TRBV3-2) and TRBJ2-1; 10 nucleotides line up with TRBD2. J gave up 7 bases and V 0 bases, and 3 bases lay outside the gene matches. The CDR3 length is 15 residues. Germline V gene sequence: CDR1 LGHDT, CDR2 YNNKEL (reference sequence). In DNA, the CDR3 is TGTGCCAGCAGCCAAGATTCAGCGGGGGGGAATGAGCAGTTCTTC. This encodes CASSQDSAGGNEQFF.

This chain joins TRBV6-5 and TRBJ1-1; no firm D call. This CDR3 has 12 amino acids. The V end lost 2 bases, the J end lost 1 base, and 2 bases lay between the germline ends. CDR1 is MNHEY, CDR2 SVGAGI, per germline. The CDR3 is CASSYRNTEAFF. The CDR3 DNA sequence: TGTGCCAGCAGTTACAGGAACACTGAAGCTTTCTTT.